What follows is one T cell receptor beta chain and its context. Its antigen is still unknown. TCRdb analysed the RT-PCR reads with MiXCR anew, one entry per CDR3 protein. The table includes hundreds of thousands of distinct CDR3 sequences, roughly 18% detected once. The CDR3 contains 15 residues. The J segment lost 1 base and the V segment lost 6 bases, leaving 7 bases of the junction unmatched. Germline V gene data show CDR1 as ENHRY and CDR2 as SYGVKD. The sample belongs to a study of response to subunit inactivated influenza vaccine. Points from the study as a whole: Each seasonal influenza vaccination, the authors suggested, recruits few new T cells.

The sequenced sample was PBMCs from blood, obtained 4 to 6 days after vaccination. The chain has TRBV10-3 and TRBJ2-7; TRBD1 matches at 9 bases. The clonotype originates from a man aged 50-59 years who received an inactivated influenza vaccine. This CDR3 reads CAISPDRGASYEQYF. The CDR3 nucleotides read TGTGCCATCAGCCCCGACAGGGGGGCGTCCTACGAGCAGTACTTC.